The 25 T cell receptor beta chains reported below all come from one sample, sequenced in a study of T cells after yellow fever vaccination. Each CDR3 protein is one row after TCRdb ran MiXCR on the 5' RACE reads. This table holds more than 200,000 distinct CDR3 sequences, 3.6% found once. The sample consisted of PBMCs, taken 15 days after the yellow fever booster vaccination. These receptors originate from a man aged 18 to 29 who received the YFV17D yellow fever vaccine.

V is TRBV5-4 and J is TRBJ1-4; D gene ambiguous. CDR3 size: 13 residues. Germline CDR1 reads SGHNT; CDR2 reads YYREEE (reference sequence). The ends were cut back, 6 bases at V and 8 bases at J, with 14 bases in the middle. The DNA of the CDR3 is TGTGCCAGCACCGCTGAAGAGGGCGAAAAACTGTTTTTT. Translation: CASTAEEGEKLFF.

This clonotype has ten or more counts. The chain has TRBV20-1 and TRBJ1-4; 8 bases line up with TRBD1. Per germline, CDR1 DFQATT and CDR2 SNEGSKA (reference sequence). The CDR3 extends over 14 amino acids. Trimming cost V 7 bases and J 3 bases; bases outside gene matches: 7. The CDR3 protein is CSDVDRGANEKLFF. The CDR3 nucleotides are TGCAGTGACGTAGACAGGGGAGCTAATGAAAAACTGTTTTTT.

The chain couples TRBV5-1 to TRBJ2-1; perhaps D is TRBD1 or TRBD2 (5 bases each). V was clipped by 4 bases and J by 5 bases, with 19 bases between them. Per the germline V gene, CDR1 is SGHRS and CDR2 is YFSETQ. The CDR3 is made up of 16 amino acids. This chain's CDR3 is CASSKEPGRTNNEQFF. The CDR3 nucleotides read TGCGCCAGCAGCAAGGAACCGGGACGGACGAACAATGAGCAGTTCTTC.

This clonotype was seen at least ten times. V and J are TRBV20-1 and TRBJ1-2; 7 bases fit TRBD1. CDR3 length equals 13 residues. V gave up 5 bases and J gave up 5 bases; unmatched junction bases: 8. The germline gives CDR1 DFQATT, CDR2 SNEGSKA (reference sequence). The chain's CDR3 is CSAGKGAGYGYTF. DNA for the CDR3: TGCAGTGCTGGCAAGGGGGCCGGTTATGGCTACACCTTC.

This clonotype was seen many times. The CDR3 DNA sequence: TGTGCCAGCAGTTACTCGATTCAGGGAGCCGAAGCTTTCTTT. Amino acids: CASSYSIQGAEAFF. The rearrangement joins TRBV6-2 or TRBV6-3 to TRBJ1-1, with a possible D match to TRBD1 (5 bases). CDR1 is MNHEY and CDR2 is SVGEGT in the germline V gene. Trimming took off 0 bases at V and 8 bases at J, with 13 bases between the two ends. The CDR3 spans 14 residues.

This clonotype was seen repeatedly, ten times or more. CDR3 protein: CASSYSGTRGYTF. Written as DNA, the CDR3 is TGTGCCAGCAGTTACTCAGGGACGCGTGGCTACACCTTC. The chain joins TRBV6-5 to TRBJ1-2; D may be TRBD1 (5 bases). The CDR3 totals 13 residues. V lost 0 bases and J 7 bases, leaving 9 bases between the germline ends. The germline V gene encodes CDR1 MNHEY and CDR2 SVGAGI.

V gene TRBV4-1 combines with J gene TRBJ1-5; TRBD1 agrees at 10 bases. Germline trimming cut 2 bases from V and 7 bases from J; bases unmatched to any gene: 5. Germline loops: CDR1 MGHRA, CDR2 YSYEKL. The CDR3 loop spans 15 amino acids. This chain's CDR3 is CASSQPGQGSQPQHF. CDR3 coding DNA: TGCGCCAGCAGCCAACCGGGACAGGGGAGCCAGCCCCAGCATTTT.

In its sample, this clonotype was seen many times. The V and J genes are TRBV27 and TRBJ2-3; tentative D call: TRBD2 (5 bases). The CDR3 covers 13 residues. V was pared by 8 bases and J by 0 bases, with 9 bases between. In germline, CDR1 is MNHEY, CDR2 SMNVEV (reference sequence). This chain's CDR3 is CASGGFSTDTQYF. CDR3 in DNA: TGTGCCAGCGGAGGATTCAGCACAGATACGCAGTATTTT.

This clonotype was detected many times. V usage is TRBV5-1 and J usage is TRBJ1-3; TRBD1 is a possible D gene (6 bases). CDR3 size: 16 residues. V was clipped by 4 bases and J by 2 bases, with 16 bases between them. From germline, CDR1 is SGHRS and CDR2 YFSETQ. The CDR3 loop is CASSAVTGNTGNTIYF. DNA of the CDR3: TGCGCCAGCAGCGCCGTCACAGGGAATACTGGAAACACCATATATTTT.

This clonotype was detected ten times or more. The V and J genes are TRBV27 and TRBJ2-1; D remains unclear. The CDR3 runs 12 residues. V lost 4 bases and J 9 bases, leaving 10 bases between the germline ends. Germline loops: CDR1 MNHEY, CDR2 SMNVEV (reference sequence). The CDR3 is CASSSPGGEQFF. CDR3 DNA: TGTGCCAGCAGTTCCCCGGGCGGTGAGCAGTTCTTC.

At least ten counts were recorded for this clonotype. The chain combines TRBV5-6 with TRBJ2-1; D might be TRBD1 or TRBD2, each matching 6 bases. The CDR3 is 17 residues long. Trimming stripped 3 bases from V and 4 bases from J, with 20 bases between. Germline-derived CDR1 and CDR2 are SGHDT and YYEEEE. CDR3 nucleotides: TGTGCCAGCAGCTCCCTACAGGTGCAGGGGAGGTACAATGAGCAGTTCTTC. Amino acid sequence: CASSSLQVQGRYNEQFF.

This clonotype was seen repeatedly, ten times or more. The J gene is TRBJ1-4, the V gene TRBV9, with D perhaps TRBD1 (5 bases). CDR1 is SGDLS, CDR2 YYNGEE, per germline. This CDR3 spans 15 amino acids. The V and J ends lost 3 bases and 4 bases respectively, with 13 bases between them. CDR3 region: CASSGAGRINEKLFF. In nucleotides, the CDR3 is TGTGCCAGCAGCGGTGCGGGACGGATTAATGAAAAACTGTTTTTT.

This clonotype appeared many times. This rearrangement joins TRBV27 to TRBJ2-5; possible D gene TRBD1, 6 bases. Trimming removed 5 bases at V and 1 base at J, with 14 bases between. This CDR3 has 15 residues. Looked up from germline, CDR1 is MNHEY and CDR2 is SMNVEV (reference sequence). CDR3 loop: CASSPVGGIQETQYF. CDR3 nucleotide sequence: TGTGCCAGCAGTCCAGTAGGGGGAATCCAAGAGACCCAGTACTTC.

This clonotype has at least ten counts. The J gene is TRBJ2-5, the V gene TRBV5-1; 15 bases align to TRBD2. With 4 bases clipped from V and 5 bases from J, the junction kept 9 bases outside the gene matches. CDR1 SGHRS and CDR2 YFSETQ come from the germline V gene. This CDR3 has 17 residues. The DNA of the CDR3 is TGCGCCAGCAGCCCCGGACTAGCGGGGGGGCCTTTGGAGACCCAGTACTTC. Amino acid sequence: CASSPGLAGGPLETQYF.

The chain employs TRBV12-3 or TRBV12-4 and TRBJ2-5, with D hard to call. Trimming cost V 2 bases and J 2 bases, with 9 bases left between them. The CDR3 runs to 14 residues. In DNA form, the CDR3 reads TGTGCCAGCAGTTTACAGGAAGCACAAGAGACCCAGTACTTC. Translating it yields CASSLQEAQETQYF.

This clonotype was seen many times. This chain uses TRBV29-1 with TRBJ2-3, with 12 bases lining up with TRBD2. V lost 6 bases, J lost 5 bases, and 18 bases stayed unmatched. The length of the CDR3 is 18 residues. CDR1 is SQVTM and CDR2 is ANQGSEA in the germline V gene. DNA for the CDR3: TGCAGCGTCCCGCAGCTAGCGGGGGGGCTAGGTGGGGAAGATACGCAGTATTTT. Its protein product is CSVPQLAGGLGGEDTQYF.

This clonotype was detected a few times. The J gene is TRBJ2-3, the V gene TRBV7-8; D not certain. The CDR3 has 13 residues. The V gene lost 3 bases and the J gene lost 6 bases, with 10 bases spanning the gap. From germline, CDR1 is SGHVS and CDR2 FQNEAQ. CDR3 in DNA: TGTGCCAGCAGCTTGGAGTCGAGGGATACGCAGTATTTT. It translates to CASSLESRDTQYF.

This clonotype was seen ten or more times. This rearrangement joins TRBV4-1 to TRBJ2-1; TRBD2 agrees at 9 bases. V shed 4 bases, J shed 8 bases, and the junction held 6 bases outside the gene matches. Germline V gene lookup returns CDR1 MGHRA and CDR2 YSYEKL. The CDR3 contains 14 residues. DNA of the CDR3: TGCGCCAGCAGCCGCCGAATAGCGGGGGATGAGCAGTTCTTC. It codes for CASSRRIAGDEQFF.

This clonotype was seen many times. The rearrangement uses TRBV6-5 and TRBJ1-2; D uncertain. The CDR3 contains 15 residues. The germline V gene has CDR1 MNHEY and CDR2 SVGAGI. V lost 0 bases to trimming and J lost 4 bases, with 12 bases between them. The CDR3 DNA reads as TGTGCCAGCAGTTACTCTCGTCAGGAAGGCTATGGCTACACCTTC. Its protein product is CASSYSRQEGYGYTF.

This clonotype came up many times. This chain links TRBV5-1 with TRBJ2-5, with 7 bases matching TRBD1. The ends lost 5 bases at V and 5 bases at J; junction bases unmatched: 6. The CDR3 extends over 13 amino acids. CDR1 is SGHRS, CDR2 YFSETQ, per germline. CDR3 sequence: CASSQGVTETQYF. The CDR3, as DNA: TGCGCCAGCAGTCAGGGGGTAACGGAGACCCAGTACTTC.

This clonotype was picked up many times. The gene calls are TRBV5-1 and TRBJ2-3; tentative D call: TRBD2 (5 bases). Trimming shortened V by 0 bases and J by 4 bases, and 9 bases separated the two germline ends. The CDR3 length is 14 residues. Germline V CDR1 and CDR2: SGHRS, YFSETQ. The CDR3 spells CASSLVTGSDTQYF. The CDR3 nucleotides read TGCGCCAGCAGCTTGGTGACGGGATCAGATACGCAGTATTTT.

V usage is TRBV12-3 or TRBV12-4 and J usage is TRBJ1-5, with 8 bases matching TRBD1. The CDR3 consists of 14 residues. V lost 6 bases to trimming and J lost 10 bases; unmatched junction nucleotides: 11. This CDR3 reads CASSRGQGLFPQHF. The CDR3 DNA follows: TGTGCCAGCAGCCGAGGACAGGGCCTATTTCCCCAGCATTTT.

The sample holds many counts of this clonotype. The gene calls are TRBV18 and TRBJ1-1, with D perhaps matching TRBD1 (6 bases). The CDR3 totals 16 residues. V was clipped by 3 bases and J by 2 bases, with 16 bases between them. Looked up from germline, CDR1 is KGHSH and CDR2 is LQKENI. CDR3 in DNA: TGTGCCAGCTCACCTGGCAGGGGAACCCTTAACACTGAAGCTTTCTTT. Its protein product is CASSPGRGTLNTEAFF.

This clonotype has a handful of counts. V is TRBV9 and J is TRBJ1-1, with a weak D call TRBD1 (5 bases). V lost 0 bases and J lost 6, with 9 bases in between. Germline values: CDR1 SGDLS, CDR2 YYNGEE. The CDR3 is 13 amino acids. The CDR3 sequence: CASSVEGLAEAFF. The CDR3, as DNA: TGTGCCAGCAGCGTAGAGGGGCTAGCTGAAGCTTTCTTT.

The table lists this clonotype with many counts. The gene calls are TRBV12-3 or TRBV12-4 and TRBJ2-3, with D maybe TRBD1 (6 bases). This CDR3 comprises 17 residues. Trimming shortened V by 6 bases and J by 2 bases, and 21 bases separated the two germline ends. The CDR3 region is CASSSPTTGVTTDTQYF. CDR3 in DNA: TGTGCCAGCAGCTCCCCCACGACAGGCGTAACCACAGATACGCAGTATTTT.